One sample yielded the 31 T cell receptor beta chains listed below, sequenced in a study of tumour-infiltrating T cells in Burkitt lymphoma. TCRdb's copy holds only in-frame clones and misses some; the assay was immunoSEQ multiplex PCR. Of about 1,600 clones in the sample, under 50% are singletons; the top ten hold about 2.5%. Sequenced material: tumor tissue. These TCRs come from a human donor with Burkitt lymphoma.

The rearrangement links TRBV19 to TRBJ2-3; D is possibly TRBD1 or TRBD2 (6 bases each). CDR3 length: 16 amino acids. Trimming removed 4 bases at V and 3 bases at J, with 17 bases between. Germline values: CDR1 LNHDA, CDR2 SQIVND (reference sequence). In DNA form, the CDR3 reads TGTGCCAGTAGTACCTCCTCGGGGGCGCGTACAGATACGCAGTATTTT. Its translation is CASSTSSGARTDTQYF.

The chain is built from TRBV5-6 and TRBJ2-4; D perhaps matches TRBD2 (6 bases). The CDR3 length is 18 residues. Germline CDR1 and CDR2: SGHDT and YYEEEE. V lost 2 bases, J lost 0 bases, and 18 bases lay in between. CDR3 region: CASSFNAQGGVAKNIQYF. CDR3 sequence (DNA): TGTGCCAGCAGCTTTAACGCCCAGGGAGGAGTAGCCAAAAACATTCAGTACTTC.

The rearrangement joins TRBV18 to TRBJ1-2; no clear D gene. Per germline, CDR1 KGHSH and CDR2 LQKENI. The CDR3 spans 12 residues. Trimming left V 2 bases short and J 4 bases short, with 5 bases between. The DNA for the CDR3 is TGTGCCAGCTCACCAGAACTCTATGGCTACACCTTC. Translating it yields CASSPELYGYTF.

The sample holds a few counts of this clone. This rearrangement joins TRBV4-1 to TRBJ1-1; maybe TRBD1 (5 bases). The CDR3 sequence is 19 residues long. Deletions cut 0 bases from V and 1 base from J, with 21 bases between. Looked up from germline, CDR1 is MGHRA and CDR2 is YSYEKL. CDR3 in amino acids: CASSQDFPGSLGENTEAFF. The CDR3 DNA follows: TGCGCCAGCAGCCAAGATTTTCCGGGCTCCTTGGGGGAGAACACTGAAGCTTTCTTT.

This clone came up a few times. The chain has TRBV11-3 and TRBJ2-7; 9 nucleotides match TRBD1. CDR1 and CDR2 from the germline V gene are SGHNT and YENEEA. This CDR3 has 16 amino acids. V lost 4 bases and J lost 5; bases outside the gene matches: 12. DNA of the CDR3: TGTGCCAGCAGCTCCCGTGGTGGGGACAGGGACCACGAGCAGTACTTC. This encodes CASSSRGGDRDHEQYF.

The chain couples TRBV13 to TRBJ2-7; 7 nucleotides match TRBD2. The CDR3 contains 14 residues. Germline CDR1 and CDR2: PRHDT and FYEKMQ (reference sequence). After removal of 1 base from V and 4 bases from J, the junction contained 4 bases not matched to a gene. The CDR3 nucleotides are TGTGCCAGCAGCTTAGAGAGGGAGGGGTACGAGCAGTACTTC. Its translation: CASSLEREGYEQYF. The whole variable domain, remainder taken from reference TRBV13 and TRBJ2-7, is AAGVIQSPRHLIKEKRETATLKCYPIPRHDTVYWYQQGPGQDPQFLISFYEKMQSDKGSIPDRFSAQQFSDYHSELNMSSLELGDSALYFCASSLEREGYEQYFGPGTRLTVT.

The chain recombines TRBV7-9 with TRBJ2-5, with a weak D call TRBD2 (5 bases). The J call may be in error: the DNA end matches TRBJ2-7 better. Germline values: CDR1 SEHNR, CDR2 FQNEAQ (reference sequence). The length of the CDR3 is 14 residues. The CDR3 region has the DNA TGTGCCAGCAGCGTCACTGACGGGGAATACGAGCAGTACTTC. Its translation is CASSVTDGEYEQYF.

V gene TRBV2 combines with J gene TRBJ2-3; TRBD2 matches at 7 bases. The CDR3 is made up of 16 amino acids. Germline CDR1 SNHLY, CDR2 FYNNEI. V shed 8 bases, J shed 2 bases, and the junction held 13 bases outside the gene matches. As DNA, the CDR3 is TGTGCCAGCCGGGCGGCGGGAGTGAGCTACACAGATACGCAGTATTTT. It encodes CASRAAGVSYTDTQYF.

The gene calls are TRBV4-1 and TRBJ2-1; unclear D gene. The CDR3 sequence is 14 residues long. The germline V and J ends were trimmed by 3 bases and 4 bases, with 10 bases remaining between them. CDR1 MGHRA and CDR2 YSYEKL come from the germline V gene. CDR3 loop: CASSQYRRYNEQFF. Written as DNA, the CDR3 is TGCGCCAGCAGCCAGTACAGAAGATACAATGAGCAGTTCTTC.

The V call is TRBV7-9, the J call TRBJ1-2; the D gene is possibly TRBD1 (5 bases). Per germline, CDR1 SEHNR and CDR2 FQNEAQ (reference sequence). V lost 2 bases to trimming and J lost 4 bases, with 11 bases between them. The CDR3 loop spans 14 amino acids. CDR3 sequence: CASSLMAGTYGYTF. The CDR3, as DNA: TGTGCCAGCAGCTTAATGGCAGGGACCTATGGCTACACCTTC.

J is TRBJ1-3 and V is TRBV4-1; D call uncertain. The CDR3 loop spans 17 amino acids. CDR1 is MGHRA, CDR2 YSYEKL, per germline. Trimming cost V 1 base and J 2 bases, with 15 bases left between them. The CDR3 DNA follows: TGCGCCAGCAGCCAAGTAAAAAGGACCGAGGCTGGAAACACCATATATTTT. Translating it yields CASSQVKRTEAGNTIYF.

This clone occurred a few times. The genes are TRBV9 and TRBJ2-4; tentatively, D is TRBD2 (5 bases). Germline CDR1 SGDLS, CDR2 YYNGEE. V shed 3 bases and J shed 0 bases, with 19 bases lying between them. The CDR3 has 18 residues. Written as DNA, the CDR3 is TGTGCCAGCAGCGCCAACCTCCGGGATCCGTTAGCCAAAAACATTCAGTACTTC. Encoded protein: CASSANLRDPLAKNIQYF.

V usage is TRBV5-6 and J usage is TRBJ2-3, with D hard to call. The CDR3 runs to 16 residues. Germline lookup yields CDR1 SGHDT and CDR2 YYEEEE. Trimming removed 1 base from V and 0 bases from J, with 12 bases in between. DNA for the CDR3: TGTGCCAGCAGCTTGCTCTTGCAGCCGAGCACAGATACGCAGTATTTT. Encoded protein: CASSLLLQPSTDTQYF.

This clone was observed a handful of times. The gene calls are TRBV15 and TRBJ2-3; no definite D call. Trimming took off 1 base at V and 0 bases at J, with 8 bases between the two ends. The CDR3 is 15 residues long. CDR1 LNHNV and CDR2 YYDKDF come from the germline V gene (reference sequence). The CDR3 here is CATSRAFSSTDTQYF. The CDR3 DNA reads TGTGCCACCAGCAGAGCGTTTTCCAGCACAGATACGCAGTATTTT.

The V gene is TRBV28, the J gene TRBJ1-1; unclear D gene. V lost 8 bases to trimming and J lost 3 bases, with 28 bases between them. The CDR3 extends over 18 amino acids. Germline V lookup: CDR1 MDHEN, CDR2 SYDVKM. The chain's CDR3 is CASSTFFRVGVADTEAFF. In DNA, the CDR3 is TGTGCCAGCTCCACCTTCTTTCGCGTCGGGGTGGCGGACACTGAAGCTTTCTTT.

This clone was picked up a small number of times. CDR3 protein: CASSAGREAFF. The CDR3 DNA is TGTGCCAGCAGCGCCGGACGGGAAGCTTTCTTT. The V and J genes are TRBV6-5 and TRBJ1-1; unclear D gene. CDR1 and CDR2 from the germline V gene are MNHEY and SVGAGI. The CDR3 runs 11 residues. Deletions cut 6 bases from V and 8 bases from J, with 10 bases between.

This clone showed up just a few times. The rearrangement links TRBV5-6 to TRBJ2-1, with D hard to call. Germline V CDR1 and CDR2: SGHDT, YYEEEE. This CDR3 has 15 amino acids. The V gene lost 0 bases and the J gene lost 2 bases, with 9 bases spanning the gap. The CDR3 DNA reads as TGTGCCAGCAGCTTGGGGTGGGGTGCCTACAATGAGCAGTTCTTC. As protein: CASSLGWGAYNEQFF.

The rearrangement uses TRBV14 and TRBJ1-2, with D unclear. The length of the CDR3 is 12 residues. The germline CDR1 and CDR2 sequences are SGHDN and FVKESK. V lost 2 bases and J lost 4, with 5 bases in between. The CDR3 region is CASSQRTYGYTF. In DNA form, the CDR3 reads TGTGCCAGCAGCCAACGGACCTATGGCTACACCTTC.

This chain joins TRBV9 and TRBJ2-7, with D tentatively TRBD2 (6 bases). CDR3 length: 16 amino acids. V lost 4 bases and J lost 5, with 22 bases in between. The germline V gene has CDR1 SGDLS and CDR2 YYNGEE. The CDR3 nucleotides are TGTGCCAGCAGCCCCTGGGACCTACCTCGGGGGAACGAGCAGTACTTC. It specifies CASSPWDLPRGNEQYF.

The CDR3 sequence is CSVPSGGANTGELFF. CDR3 DNA: TGCAGCGTTCCTAGCGGGGGTGCAAACACCGGGGAGCTGTTTTTT. The rearrangement links TRBV29-1 to TRBJ2-2, with TRBD2 matching over 10 bases. Germline V gene data show CDR1 as SQVTM and CDR2 as ANQGSEA. The CDR3 is made up of 15 amino acids. Trimming cost V 5 bases and J 2 bases; bases outside gene matches: 5.

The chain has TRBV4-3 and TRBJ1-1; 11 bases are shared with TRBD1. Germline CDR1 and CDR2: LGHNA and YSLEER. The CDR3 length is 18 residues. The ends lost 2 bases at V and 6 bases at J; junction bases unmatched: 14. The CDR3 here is CASSQLLISGQGVPEAFF. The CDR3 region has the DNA TGCGCCAGCAGCCAACTTCTCATTTCGGGACAGGGGGTACCTGAAGCTTTCTTT.

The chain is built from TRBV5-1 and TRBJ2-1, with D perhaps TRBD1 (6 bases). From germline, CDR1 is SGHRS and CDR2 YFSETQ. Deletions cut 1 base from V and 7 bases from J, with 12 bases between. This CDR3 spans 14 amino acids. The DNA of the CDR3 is TGCGCCAGCAGCTTGAGTGGACAGATTAATGAGCAGTTCTTC. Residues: CASSLSGQINEQFF. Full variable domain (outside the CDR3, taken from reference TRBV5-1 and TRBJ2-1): KAGVTQTPRYLIKTRGQQVTLSCSPISGHRSVSWYQQTPGQGLQFLFEYFSETQRNKGNFPGRFSGRQFSNSRSEMNVSTLELGDSALYLCASSLSGQINEQFFGPGTRLTVL.

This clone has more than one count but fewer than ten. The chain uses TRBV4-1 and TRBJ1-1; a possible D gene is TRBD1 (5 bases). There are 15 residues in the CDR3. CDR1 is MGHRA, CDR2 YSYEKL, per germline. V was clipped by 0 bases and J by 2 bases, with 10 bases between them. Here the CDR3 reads CASSQEPGPNTEAFF. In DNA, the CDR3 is TGCGCCAGCAGCCAAGAACCGGGACCCAACACTGAAGCTTTCTTT.

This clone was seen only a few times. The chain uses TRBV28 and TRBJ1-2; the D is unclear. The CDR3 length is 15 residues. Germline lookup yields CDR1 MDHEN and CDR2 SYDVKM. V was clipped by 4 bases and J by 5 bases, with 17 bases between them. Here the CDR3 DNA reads TGTGCCAGCAGTTCAACATCAGGAGCCTGGTATGGCTACACCTTC. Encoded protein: CASSSTSGAWYGYTF.

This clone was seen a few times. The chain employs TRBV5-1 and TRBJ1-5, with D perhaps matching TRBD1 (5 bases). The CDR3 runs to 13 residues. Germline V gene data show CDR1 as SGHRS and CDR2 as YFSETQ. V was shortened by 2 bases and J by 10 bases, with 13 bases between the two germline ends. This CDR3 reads CASSFEDGAPQHF. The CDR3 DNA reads TGCGCCAGCAGCTTTGAGGATGGGGCACCCCAGCATTTT. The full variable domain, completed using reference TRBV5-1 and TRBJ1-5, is KAGVTQTPRYLIKTRGQQVTLSCSPISGHRSVSWYQQTPGQGLQFLFEYFSETQRNKGNFPGRFSGRQFSNSRSEMNVSTLELGDSALYLCASSFEDGAPQHFGDGTRLSIL.

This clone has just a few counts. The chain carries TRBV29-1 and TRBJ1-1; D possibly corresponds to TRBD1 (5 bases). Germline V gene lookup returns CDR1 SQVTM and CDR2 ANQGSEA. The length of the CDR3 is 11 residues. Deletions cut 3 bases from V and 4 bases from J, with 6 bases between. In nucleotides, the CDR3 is TGCAGCGTTGACAGGGTCACTGAAGCTTTCTTT. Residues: CSVDRVTEAFF.

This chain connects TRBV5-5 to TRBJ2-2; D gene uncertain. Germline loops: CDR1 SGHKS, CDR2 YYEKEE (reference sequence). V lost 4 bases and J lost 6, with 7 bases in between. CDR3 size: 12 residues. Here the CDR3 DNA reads TGTGCCAGCAGCCCTCGTGCCGGGGAGCTGTTTTTT. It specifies CASSPRAGELFF.

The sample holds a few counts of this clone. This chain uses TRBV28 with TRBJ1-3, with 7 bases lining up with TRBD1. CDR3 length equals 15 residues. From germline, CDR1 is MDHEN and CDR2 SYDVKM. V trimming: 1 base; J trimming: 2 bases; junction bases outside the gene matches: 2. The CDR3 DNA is TGTGCCAGCAGTTTATCCGGGACAGCTGGAAACACCATATATTTT. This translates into CASSLSGTAGNTIYF.

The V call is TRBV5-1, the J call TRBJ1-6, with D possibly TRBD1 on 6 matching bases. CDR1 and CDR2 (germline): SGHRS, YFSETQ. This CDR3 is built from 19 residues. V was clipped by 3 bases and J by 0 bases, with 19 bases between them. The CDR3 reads CASSSGQFITPSYNSPLHF. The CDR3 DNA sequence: TGCGCCAGCAGCTCCGGACAGTTTATAACTCCCTCCTATAATTCACCCCTCCACTTT. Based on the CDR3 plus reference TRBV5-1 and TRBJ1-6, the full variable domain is KAGVTQTPRYLIKTRGQQVTLSCSPISGHRSVSWYQQTPGQGLQFLFEYFSETQRNKGNFPGRFSGRQFSNSRSEMNVSTLELGDSALYLCASSSGQFITPSYNSPLHFGNGTRLTVT.

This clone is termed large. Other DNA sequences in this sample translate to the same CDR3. Here the CDR3 reads CASSLGRFTDTQYF. The CDR3 DNA follows: TGTGCCAGCAGCTTAGGGCGATTCACAGATACGCAGTATTTT. The genes are TRBV11-2 and TRBJ2-3; D gene unclear. Germline V gives CDR1 SGHAT, CDR2 FQNNGV. The CDR3 extends over 14 amino acids. V lost 1 base and J lost 2, with 7 bases in between.

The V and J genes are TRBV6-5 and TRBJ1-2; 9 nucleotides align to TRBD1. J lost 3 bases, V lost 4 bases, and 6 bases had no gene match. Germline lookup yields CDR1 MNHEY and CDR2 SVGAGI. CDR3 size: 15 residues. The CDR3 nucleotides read TGTGCCAGCAGTTCGGACAGGGGAGGGGACTATGGCTACACCTTC. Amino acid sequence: CASSSDRGGDYGYTF.